The sequence of this TCR beta chain was determined in a study of shared clonotypes between healthy human individuals. Study context: Plates per donor: three CD4 naive, three CD4 memory, two CD8 naive, one CD8 memory.

Clones were sequenced by immunoSEQ multiplex PCR, and TCRdb holds only the in-frame ones, with some missing. The sample lists 2 million to 2.5 million clones; approximately 90% were seen once. Germline V lookup: CDR1 SQVTM, CDR2 ANQGSEA. V was pared by 6 bases and J by 0 bases, with 12 bases between. This CDR3 is built from 13 residues. The rearrangement joins TRBV29-1 to TRBJ2-7; a possible D gene is TRBD1 (6 bases). The sample consisted of naive CD4+ T cells from PBMCs. Stated subset: CD45RA+ positively selected. This sequence was found in a man between 18 and 35 years old in good health. Some clones in this sample may be carry-over from other donors' samples. The CDR3 DNA reads TGCAGCGTCCTACAGGGAAGCTCCTACGAGCAGTACTTC. Its protein product is CSVLQGSSYEQYF.